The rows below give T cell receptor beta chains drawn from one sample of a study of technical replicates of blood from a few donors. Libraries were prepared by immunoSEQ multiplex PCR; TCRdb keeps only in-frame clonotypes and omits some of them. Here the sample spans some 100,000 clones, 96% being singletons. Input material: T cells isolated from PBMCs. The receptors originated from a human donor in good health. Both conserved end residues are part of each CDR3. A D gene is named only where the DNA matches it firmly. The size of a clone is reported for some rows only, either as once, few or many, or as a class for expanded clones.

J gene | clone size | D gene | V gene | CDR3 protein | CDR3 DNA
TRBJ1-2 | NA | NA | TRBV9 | CASSVSGSNYGYTF | TGTGCCAGCAGCGTAAGCGGATCTAACTATGGCTACACCTTC
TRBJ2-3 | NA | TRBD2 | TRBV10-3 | CAIAPVGSGTTDTQYF | TGTGCCATCGCCCCTGTAGGTAGCGGGACGACAGATACGCAGTATTTT
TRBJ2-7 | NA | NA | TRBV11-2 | CASSTTSNEQYF | TGTGCCAGCAGCACGACTAGTAACGAGCAGTACTTC
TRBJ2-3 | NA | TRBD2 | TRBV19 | CASSIVPSGASTDTQYF | TGTGCCAGTAGTATAGTCCCTAGCGGGGCTAGCACAGATACGCAGTATTTT
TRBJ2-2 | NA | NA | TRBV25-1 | CASSEKNRDTGELFF | TGTGCCAGCAGTGAAAAAAACAGAGACACCGGGGAGCTGTTTTTT
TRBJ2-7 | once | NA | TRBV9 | CASSQGGYEQYF | TGTGCCAGCAGCCAGGGGGGCTACGAGCAGTACTTC
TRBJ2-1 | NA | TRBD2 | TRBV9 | CASSVGLAGASEQFF | TGTGCCAGCAGCGTGGGGCTAGCGGGAGCATCTGAGCAGTTCTTC
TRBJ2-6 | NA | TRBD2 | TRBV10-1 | CASSAAGDRFFSGANVLTF | TGCGCCAGCAGTGCGGCGGGAGACCGGTTTTTTTCTGGGGCCAACGTCCTGACTTTC
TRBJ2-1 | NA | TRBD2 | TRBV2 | CATPGTSGNNEQFF | TGTGCCACCCCCGGGACTAGCGGGAACAATGAGCAGTTCTTC
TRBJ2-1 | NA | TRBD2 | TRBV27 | CASSLGTSGALEQFF | TGTGCCAGCAGTTTAGGGACTAGCGGGGCGCTTGAGCAGTTCTTC
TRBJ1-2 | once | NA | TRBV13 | CASSLSRHKDGYTF | TGTGCCAGCAGCCTAAGCAGGCATAAGGATGGCTACACCTTC
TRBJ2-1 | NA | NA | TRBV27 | CASTPILAGGGEQFF | TGTGCCAGCACCCCCATACTCGCCGGAGGCGGGGAGCAGTTCTTC
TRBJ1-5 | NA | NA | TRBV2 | CASRGRFRGNQPQHF | TGTGCCAGCAGGGGGCGGTTTAGGGGCAATCAGCCCCAGCATTTT
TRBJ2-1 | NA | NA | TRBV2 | CASSERGFSYNEQFF | TGTGCCAGCAGTGAACGCGGTTTCTCCTACAATGAGCAGTTCTTC
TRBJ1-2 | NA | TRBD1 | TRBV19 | CASSPDSGQGAYGYTF | TGTGCCAGTAGTCCAGACTCAGGACAGGGGGCCTATGGCTACACCTTC
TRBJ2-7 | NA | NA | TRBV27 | CASSDTSYEQYF | TGTGCCAGCAGTGACACCTCCTACGAGCAGTACTTC
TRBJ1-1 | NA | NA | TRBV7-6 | CASSLEIGGPGMNTEAFF | TGTGCCAGCAGCTTAGAAATTGGCGGTCCAGGGATGAACACTGAAGCTTTCTTT
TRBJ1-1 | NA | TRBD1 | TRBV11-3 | CASSSARTGSRTEAFF | TGTGCCAGCAGCTCCGCTAGGACAGGGTCGAGGACTGAAGCTTTCTTT
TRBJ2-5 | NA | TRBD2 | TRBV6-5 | CASTHLAGETQYF | TGTGCCAGCACCCATCTAGCGGGAGAGACCCAGTACTTC
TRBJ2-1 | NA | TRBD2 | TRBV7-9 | CASSFSGSLRNEQFF | TGTGCCAGCAGCTTCAGCGGGAGTCTAAGGAATGAGCAGTTCTTC
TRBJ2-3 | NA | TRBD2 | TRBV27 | CASKEGVYRGLAGGDRADTQYF | TGTGCCAGCAAGGAGGGGGTCTACCGGGGACTAGCGGGGGGGGACCGGGCAGATACGCAGTATTTT
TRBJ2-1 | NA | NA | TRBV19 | CASSIPGNEQFF | TGTGCCAGTAGTATTCCAGGGAATGAGCAGTTCTTC
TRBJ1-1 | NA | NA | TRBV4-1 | CASSQGEGGGTEAFF | TGCGCCAGCAGCCAAGGAGAAGGGGGAGGGACTGAAGCTTTCTTT
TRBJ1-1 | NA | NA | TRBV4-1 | CASSRANFLGGKAFF | TGCGCCAGCAGCCGAGCGAATTTTTTAGGGGGTAAAGCTTTCTTT
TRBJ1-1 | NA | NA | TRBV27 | CASSLFRGRSTEAFF | TGTGCCAGCAGTTTATTTAGGGGGAGAAGCACTGAAGCTTTCTTT
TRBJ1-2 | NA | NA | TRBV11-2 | CASSRDSRENYGYTF | TGTGCCAGCAGCCGGGACTCCCGAGAGAACTATGGCTACACCTTC
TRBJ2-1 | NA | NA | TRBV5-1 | CASSSQGGSYNEQFF | TGCGCCAGCAGCTCTCAGGGAGGCTCCTACAATGAGCAGTTCTTC
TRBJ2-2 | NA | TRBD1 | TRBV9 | CASSVTGVGTGELFF | TGTGCCAGCAGCGTCACAGGGGTTGGCACCGGGGAGCTGTTTTTT
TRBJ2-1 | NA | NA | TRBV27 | CASTSRLNNEQFF | TGTGCCAGCACCTCAAGACTGAACAATGAGCAGTTCTTC
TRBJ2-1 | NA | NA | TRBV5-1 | CASSPQGPLDEQFF | TGCGCCAGCAGCCCACAGGGACCCCTCGATGAGCAGTTCTTC
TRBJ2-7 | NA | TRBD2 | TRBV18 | CASRSAGDGGEQYF | TGTGCCAGCCGAAGTGCGGGAGACGGCGGCGAGCAGTACTTC
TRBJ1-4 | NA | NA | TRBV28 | CASSLDVLGGALGEKLFF | TGTGCCAGCAGTTTAGATGTATTAGGGGGGGCGCTGGGTGAAAAACTGTTTTTT
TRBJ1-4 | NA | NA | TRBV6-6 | CASSYSSGSGEKLFF | TGTGCCAGCAGTTACTCCTCAGGATCCGGTGAAAAACTGTTTTTT
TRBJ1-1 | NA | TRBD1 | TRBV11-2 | CASSPGIRQGGAFF | TGTGCCAGCAGCCCGGGGATAAGACAGGGTGGGGCTTTCTTT
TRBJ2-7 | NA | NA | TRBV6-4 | CASSGPGTPSRIYEQYF | TGTGCCAGCAGTGGCCCCGGGACTCCCAGCCGGATCTACGAGCAGTACTTC
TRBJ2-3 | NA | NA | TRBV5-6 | CASSLAGTDTQYF | TGTGCCAGCAGCTTGGCCGGCACAGATACGCAGTATTTT
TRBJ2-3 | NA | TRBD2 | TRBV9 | CASSVATGLTSGGDTQYF | TGTGCCAGCAGCGTAGCTACCGGGCTGACTAGCGGGGGGGATACGCAGTATTTT
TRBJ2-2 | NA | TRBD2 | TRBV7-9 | CASKVLAGASNTGELFF | TGTGCCAGCAAGGTACTAGCGGGAGCTTCGAACACCGGGGAGCTGTTTTTT
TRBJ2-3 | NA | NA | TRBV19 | CASRRGSTNTDTQYF | TGTGCCAGTAGGAGGGGGAGCACGAACACAGATACGCAGTATTTT
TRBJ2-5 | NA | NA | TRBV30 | CAWAETGSPETQYF | TGTGCCTGGGCAGAAACAGGGTCTCCAGAGACCCAGTACTTC